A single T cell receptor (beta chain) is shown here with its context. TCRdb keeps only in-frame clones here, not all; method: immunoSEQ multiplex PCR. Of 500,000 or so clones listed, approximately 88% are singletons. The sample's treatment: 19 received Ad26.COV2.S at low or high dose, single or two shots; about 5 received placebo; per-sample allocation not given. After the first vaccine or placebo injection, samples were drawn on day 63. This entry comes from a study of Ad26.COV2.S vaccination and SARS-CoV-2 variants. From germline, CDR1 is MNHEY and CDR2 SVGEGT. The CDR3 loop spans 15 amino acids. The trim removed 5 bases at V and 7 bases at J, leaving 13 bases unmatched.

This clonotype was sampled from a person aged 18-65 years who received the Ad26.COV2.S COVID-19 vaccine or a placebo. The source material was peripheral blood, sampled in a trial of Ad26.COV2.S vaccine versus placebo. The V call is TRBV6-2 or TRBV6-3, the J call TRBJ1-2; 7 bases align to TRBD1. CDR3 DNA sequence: TGTGCCAGCAGTGAGACAGGGCAGGCCTTCGGTGGCTACACCTTC. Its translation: CASSETGQAFGGYTF.